The 23 T cell receptor beta chains presented below share a single source sample, sequenced in a study of blood T cell repertoires in COVID-19. Profiling relied on immunoSEQ multiplex PCR, and the TCRdb table lists in-frame clones only, not all of them. The sample includes roughly 99,000 clones, over 60% of them seen just once. Input material: peripheral blood. These receptors came from a man in his 70s with acute or convalescent COVID-19.

This rearrangement joins TRBV6-2 or TRBV6-3 to TRBJ2-3; 8 bases are a match to TRBD2. The CDR3 has 16 amino acids. The germline CDR1 and CDR2 sequences are MNHEY and SVGEGT. V dropped 1 base and J dropped 0; count of bases not matched to a gene: 3. The CDR3 DNA reads as TGTGCCAGCAGTTACTGGCGGGGGGCCAGCACAGATACGCAGTATTTT. Encoded protein: CASSYWRGASTDTQYF.

The V gene is TRBV7-8, the J gene TRBJ1-5; D gene uncertain. CDR3 length: 16 residues. V was cut by 5 bases and J by 0 bases, with 14 bases left in between. Germline loops: CDR1 SGHVS, CDR2 FQNEAQ. The CDR3 sequence: CASSPSRGASNQPQHF. The CDR3 nucleotides read TGTGCCAGCAGCCCCTCGAGAGGAGCTAGCAATCAGCCCCAGCATTTT.

For this clone: One end of the junction does not line up with germline, which may come from a read error. The V gene is TRBV10-2, the J gene TRBJ2-6; 11 bases are shared with TRBD2. The V gene's germline CDR1 is WSHSY and CDR2 SAAADI. There are 18 residues in the CDR3. CDR3 sequence: CASRESLAGGAGANVLTF. In nucleotides, the CDR3 is TGCGCCAGCAGAGAGTCCTTAGCGGGGGGGGCTGGGGCCAACGTCCTGACTTTC.

This clone was counted between two and nine times. This CDR3 reads CASSTRDRGLYGYTF. The CDR3 coding sequence is TGTGCCAGCAGCACCCGGGACAGAGGACTCTATGGCTACACCTTC. This chain uses TRBV9 with TRBJ1-2; TRBD1 agrees at 7 bases. CDR1 is SGDLS, CDR2 YYNGEE, per germline. The CDR3 is 15 residues long. The V gene end was trimmed by 4 bases and the J gene end by 4 bases; junction bases not matched to a gene: 10.

This rearrangement joins TRBV19 to TRBJ2-2; D is undetermined. The CDR3 extends over 13 amino acids. Trimming cost V 3 bases and J 3 bases, with 5 bases left between them. Germline loops: CDR1 LNHDA, CDR2 SQIVND (reference sequence). The CDR3 is CASSMTHTGELFF. In DNA, the CDR3 is TGTGCCAGTAGTATGACACACACCGGGGAGCTGTTTTTT.

The J gene is TRBJ1-1, the V gene TRBV27, with 11 nucleotides matching TRBD1. V lost 5 bases to trimming and J lost 6 bases; unmatched junction nucleotides: 8. Germline V CDR1 and CDR2: MNHEY, SMNVEV (reference sequence). CDR3 size: 15 residues. The CDR3 DNA follows: TGTGCCAGCAGTCCCCGGGGGACAGGGGGAGCTGAAGCTTTCTTT. Protein sequence: CASSPRGTGGAEAFF.

This sequence joins TRBV27 and TRBJ1-2, with 10 nucleotides matching TRBD1. V shed 4 bases, J shed 3 bases, and the junction held 5 bases outside the gene matches. The V gene's germline CDR1 is MNHEY and CDR2 SMNVEV (reference sequence). The CDR3 extends over 15 amino acids. The CDR3 spells CASSSYGQGDYGYTF. The DNA of the CDR3 is TGTGCCAGCAGTTCATACGGACAGGGGGACTATGGCTACACCTTC.

The V gene is TRBV3-1 (or the pseudogene TRBV3-2), the J gene TRBJ1-2; D is unclear. V was pared by 0 bases and J by 3 bases, with 11 bases between. This CDR3 spans 15 amino acids. Germline V gene lookup returns CDR1 LGHDT and CDR2 YNNKEL (reference sequence). The CDR3 DNA reads as TGTGCCAGCAGCCAAGATGGCCACGGGTACTATGGCTACACCTTC. Translated: CASSQDGHGYYGYTF.

The CDR3 DNA reads as TGTGCCAGTAGGGGACACCTCTACGAGCAGTACTTC. This sequence encodes CASRGHLYEQYF. V is TRBV19 and J is TRBJ2-7, with D tentatively TRBD1 (6 bases). CDR1 is LNHDA, CDR2 SQIVND, per germline (reference sequence). Trimming cost V 6 bases and J 3 bases, with 9 bases left between them. CDR3 length: 12 residues.

The chain couples TRBV9 to TRBJ2-5; D might be TRBD1 (6 bases). The CDR3 is made up of 14 amino acids. Trimming took 0 bases from V and 4 from J, leaving 10 bases between them. Germline V gene lookup returns CDR1 SGDLS and CDR2 YYNGEE. CDR3 protein: CASSVDQGRETQYF. For the CDR3, the DNA is TGTGCCAGCAGCGTAGATCAGGGGAGAGAGACCCAGTACTTC.

This chain uses TRBV19 with TRBJ1-4, with a possible D match to TRBD1 (6 bases). This CDR3 has 13 amino acids. The V gene lost 5 bases and the J gene lost 6 bases, with 10 bases spanning the gap. The germline V gene has CDR1 LNHDA and CDR2 SQIVND (reference sequence). The CDR3 nucleotides are TGTGCCAGTAGTCCAGGGGACGATGAAAAACTGTTTTTT. Translated: CASSPGDDEKLFF.

The J gene is TRBJ1-2, the V gene TRBV19; D is perhaps TRBD1 (6 bases). V was clipped by 3 bases and J by 8 bases, with 13 bases between them. The CDR3 contains 13 residues. In germline, CDR1 is LNHDA, CDR2 SQIVND (reference sequence). CDR3 protein: CASSIDRRYGYTF. The DNA of the CDR3 is TGTGCCAGTAGTATCGACAGGAGGTACGGCTACACCTTC.

This clone was observed once. The V call is TRBV28, the J call TRBJ2-5; 9 bases map to TRBD2. The CDR3 covers 16 residues. V dropped 4 bases and J dropped 5; count of bases not matched to a gene: 11. Germline CDR1 is MDHEN and CDR2 is SYDVKM. The CDR3 loop is CASSSPASGAVETQYF. The CDR3 DNA is TGTGCCAGCAGTTCCCCCGCTAGCGGGGCCGTGGAGACCCAGTACTTC.

This chain joins TRBV29-1 and TRBJ2-1, with 14 bases identical to TRBD2. V was clipped by 6 bases and J by 10 bases; unmatched bases: 5. The germline CDR1 and CDR2 sequences are SQVTM and ANQGSEA. The CDR3 sequence is 13 residues long. As DNA, the CDR3 is TGCAGCGTAGACAGACTAGCGGGGGGGGAGCAGTTCTTC. This encodes CSVDRLAGGEQFF.

V usage is TRBV5-5 and J usage is TRBJ2-7; 11 nucleotides align to TRBD1. The CDR3 sequence is 16 residues long. Trimming cost V 2 bases and J 0 bases; bases outside gene matches: 4. CDR1 SGHKS and CDR2 YYEKEE come from the germline V gene (reference sequence). The CDR3 sequence is CASSFPGTGGSYEQYF. The CDR3, as DNA: TGTGCCAGCAGCTTCCCCGGGACAGGGGGCTCCTACGAGCAGTACTTC.

This chain connects TRBV11-2 to TRBJ2-7; 11 bases fit TRBD1. Germline CDR1 SGHAT, CDR2 FQNNGV. The CDR3 has 16 amino acids. V dropped 4 bases and J dropped 4; count of bases not matched to a gene: 9. The CDR3 coding sequence is TGTGCCAGCAGCTCCTCCGGGACAGGGGGACTGTACGAGCAGTACTTC. Protein sequence: CASSSSGTGGLYEQYF.

The chain couples TRBV5-1 to TRBJ1-2, with TRBD1 matching 7 bases. CDR3 length: 17 residues. Unmatched junction bases numbered 12, after V lost 0 bases and J lost 4 bases. Per the germline V gene, CDR1 is SGHRS and CDR2 is YFSETQ. Here the CDR3 reads CASSLATQAGGVYGYTF. The CDR3 coding sequence is TGCGCCAGCAGCTTGGCCACTCAGGCAGGGGGTGTCTATGGCTACACCTTC.

This clone was seen a single time. Mismatch with germline at one junction end may stem from a read error. The chain has TRBV7-7 and TRBJ2-2; TRBD1 aligns across 10 bases. The V gene's germline CDR1 is SSHAT and CDR2 FNYEAQ (reference sequence). The CDR3 contains 15 residues. The CDR3 DNA reads TGTGCTAGCAGCCCAACCGGGACAGGGGTTGGGGAGCTGTTTTTT. Amino acid sequence: CASSPTGTGVGELFF.

The chain joins TRBV10-2 to TRBJ2-4, with 12 nucleotides matching TRBD2. CDR1 WSHSY and CDR2 SAAADI come from the germline V gene. The length of the CDR3 is 17 residues. V gave up 5 bases and J gave up 7 bases; unmatched junction bases: 12. The DNA of the CDR3 is TGCGCCAGCAGTAAAACTAGCGGGGGGCCTTCGGAGAACATTCAGTACTTC. The encoded protein is CASSKTSGGPSENIQYF.

The chain has TRBV5-1 and TRBJ1-4; D is uncertain. CDR3 size: 13 residues. Germline CDR1 is SGHRS and CDR2 is YFSETQ. Trimming pared 4 bases from V and 8 bases from J, leaving 12 bases between. CDR3 amino acids: CASSQEPSEKLFF. The CDR3 nucleotides read TGCGCCAGCAGCCAAGAGCCTTCGGAAAAACTGTTTTTT.

The chain carries TRBV15 and TRBJ2-7; D is undetermined. CDR1 and CDR2 from the germline V gene are LNHNV and YYDKDF (reference sequence). V was clipped by 0 bases and J by 7 bases, with 13 bases between them. The CDR3 has 14 amino acids. The CDR3 is CATSRDRGSEEQYF. The DNA of the CDR3 is TGTGCCACCAGCAGAGATCGAGGATCAGAGGAGCAGTACTTC.

The CDR3 coding sequence is TGTGCTAGTGGCTTGACAGCAAATGAAAAACTGTTTTTT. It translates to CASGLTANEKLFF. The chain joins TRBV12-5 to TRBJ1-4; TRBD1 is a possible D gene (5 bases). Trimming pared 6 bases from V and 5 bases from J, leaving 10 bases between. This CDR3 comprises 13 residues. Germline V gene sequence: CDR1 LGHNT, CDR2 FRNRAP.

This chain uses TRBV19 with TRBJ1-4; 7 bases are shared with TRBD1. Germline V gene data show CDR1 as LNHDA and CDR2 as SQIVND (reference sequence). V lost 1 base and J lost 7; bases outside the gene matches: 6. CDR3 length equals 15 residues. The CDR3 nucleotides read TGTGCCAGTAGTATAGTAGGGGGCGGTGGTGAAAAACTGTTTTTT. Translating it yields CASSIVGGGGEKLFF.